The 11 T cell receptor beta chains given below trace back to one sample, sequenced in a study of beta chain features in type 1 diabetes. The investigators reverse transcribed all of the isolated RNA, so they sequenced expressed TCRB transcripts. Assay used: immunoSEQ multiplex PCR; TCRdb lists only in-frame clones, some missing. The table records about 320,000 clones, approximately 15% of them present only once. Material for sequencing was central memory CD4+ T cells from blood. The source of these receptors is a man under 40 in good health.

This clone was picked up a small number of times. This chain links TRBV15 with TRBJ1-5; D might be TRBD1 (5 bases). The CDR3 is 15 amino acids. Trimming shortened V by 5 bases and J by 2 bases, and 13 bases separated the two germline ends. The V gene's germline CDR1 is LNHNV and CDR2 YYDKDF (reference sequence). CDR3 amino acids: CATSQITGGNQPQHF. For the CDR3, the DNA is TGTGCCACCAGCCAAATCACGGGGGGCAATCAGCCCCAGCATTTT.

On this clone: In the same sample, other DNA sequences code for this CDR3. The chain is built from TRBV2 and TRBJ1-6, with 7 bases identical to TRBD1. The CDR3 consists of 15 residues. V shed 4 bases, J shed 7 bases, and the junction held 7 bases outside the gene matches. CDR1 and CDR2 from the germline V gene are SNHLY and FYNNEI. Written as DNA, the CDR3 is TGTGCCAGCAGTGTAAGGCAGGGGGTGAATTCACCCCTCCACTTT. Translating gives CASSVRQGVNSPLHF.

This chain uses TRBV5-5 with TRBJ2-5, with TRBD2 matching over 8 bases. The germline V gene encodes CDR1 SGHKS and CDR2 YYEKEE (reference sequence). CDR3 length equals 14 residues. With 3 bases clipped from V and 0 bases from J, the junction kept 1 base outside the gene matches. The CDR3 DNA reads TGTGCCAGCAGCTCGGGGGGGAACCAAGAGACCCAGTACTTC. Protein product: CASSSGGNQETQYF.

This chain links TRBV7-2 with TRBJ1-5; a weak D match, TRBD1 (6 bases). The CDR3 is 15 amino acids. V lost 1 base and J 9 bases, leaving 16 bases between the germline ends. Germline CDR1 reads SGHTA; CDR2 reads FQGNSA. In DNA, the CDR3 is TGTGCCAGCAGCTTAGGATTCGACAGGCCCAGGCCCCAGCATTTT. It encodes CASSLGFDRPRPQHF.

The V and J genes are TRBV9 and TRBJ1-4; weak D call: TRBD1 (6 bases). Germline values: CDR1 SGDLS, CDR2 YYNGEE. The CDR3 length is 14 residues. Trimming pared 2 bases from V and 8 bases from J, leaving 13 bases between. CDR3 protein: CASSVGGVKEKLFF. CDR3 sequence (DNA): TGTGCCAGCAGCGTGGGGGGCGTAAAGGAAAAACTGTTTTTT.

The chain recombines TRBV4-2 with TRBJ2-1; D gene unclear. Trimming shortened V by 0 bases and J by 10 bases, and 13 bases separated the two germline ends. The CDR3 is made up of 14 amino acids. In germline, CDR1 is LGHNA, CDR2 YNFKEQ. DNA of the CDR3: TGTGCCAGCAGCCAAGATAGAAGGGAAGAAGAGCAGTTCTTC. Amino acid sequence: CASSQDRREEEQFF.

V usage is TRBV5-1 and J usage is TRBJ2-5; TRBD2 is a possible D gene (5 bases). Germline V lookup: CDR1 SGHRS, CDR2 YFSETQ. The CDR3 has 13 residues. The V and J ends lost 4 bases and 4 bases respectively, with 11 bases between them. Written as DNA, the CDR3 is TGCGCCAGCAGCAACACGGGAACAGAGACCCAGTACTTC. Its protein product is CASSNTGTETQYF. The full variable domain, rest sourced from reference TRBV5-1 and TRBJ2-5, is KAGVTQTPRYLIKTRGQQVTLSCSPISGHRSVSWYQQTPGQGLQFLFEYFSETQRNKGNFPGRFSGRQFSNSRSEMNVSTLELGDSALYLCASSNTGTETQYFGPGTRLLVL.

This CDR3 reads CASSLIAGGHTDTQYF. CDR3 nucleotide sequence: TGTGCCAGCAGCTTAATAGCGGGGGGCCACACAGATACGCAGTATTTT. V usage is TRBV7-2 and J usage is TRBJ2-3; 10 nucleotides line up with TRBD2. V was pared by 2 bases and J by 2 bases, with 4 bases of the junction left unmatched. This CDR3 is built from 16 residues. CDR1 and CDR2 from the germline V gene are SGHTA and FQGNSA.

This clone showed up just a few times. The chain combines TRBV18 with TRBJ1-1; a possible D gene is TRBD1 (6 bases). The CDR3 contains 16 residues. Deletions cut 3 bases from V and 7 bases from J, with 21 bases between. The V gene's germline CDR1 is KGHSH and CDR2 LQKENI. The CDR3 region has the DNA TGTGCCAGCTCACCGCGGTCGGTACAGGGCGGTTATGAAGCTTTCTTT. Residues: CASSPRSVQGGYEAFF.

This clone appeared a few times. This rearrangement joins TRBV7-2 to TRBJ2-5; a weak D match, TRBD2 (5 bases). In germline, CDR1 is SGHTA, CDR2 FQGNSA. The V end was cut by 5 bases, the J end by 1 base, with 11 bases between. The CDR3 is made up of 14 amino acids. The CDR3 loop is CASSPVGSQETQYF. DNA of the CDR3: TGTGCCAGCAGCCCAGTAGGGAGCCAAGAGACCCAGTACTTC. Based on the CDR3 plus reference TRBV7-2 and TRBJ2-5, the full variable domain is GAGVSQSPSNKVTEKGKDVELRCDPISGHTALYWYRQSLGQGLEFLIYFQGNSAPDKSGLPSDRFSAERTGGSVSTLTIQRTQQEDSAVYLCASSPVGSQETQYFGPGTRLLVL.

The chain has TRBV23-1 and TRBJ2-1; 9 bases map to TRBD1. TRBV23-1 is marked as an open reading frame, function uncertain. Trimming cost V 3 bases and J 6 bases; bases outside gene matches: 6. There are 15 residues in the CDR3. The CDR3: CASSQGQGKGNEQFF. CDR3 in DNA: TGCGCCAGCAGTCAGGGACAGGGTAAGGGCAATGAGCAGTTCTTC.